This passage covers 30 T cell receptor beta chains from one sample sequenced in a study of shared clonotypes between healthy human individuals. Method: immunoSEQ multiplex PCR; TCRdb's copy keeps in-frame clones and lacks some. The repertoire holds 950,000 to 1,300,000 clones, with under 80% as singletons. The material sequenced was memory CD4+ T cells sorted from blood. Regarding subset: CD45RA-negative fraction. The receptors were gathered from a man between 18 and 29 years old in good health.

This chain connects TRBV6-6 to TRBJ1-2, with D hard to call. V lost 6 bases to trimming and J lost 8 bases, with 13 bases between them. This CDR3 is 12 amino acids long. Germline V gene data show CDR1 as MNHNY and CDR2 as SVGAGI (reference sequence). CDR3 sequence: CASSPISQGYTF. The DNA of the CDR3 is TGTGCCAGCAGCCCAATTAGTCAGGGCTACACCTTC.

The chain carries TRBV25-1 and TRBJ2-2; D gene unclear. This CDR3 has 15 residues. CDR1 MGHDK and CDR2 SYGVNS come from the germline V gene. With 3 bases removed from V and 1 base from J, the gap between germline ends came to 9 bases. The CDR3 nucleotides are TGTGCCAGCAGTGAGCGTCGGATGAACACCGGGGAGCTGTTTTTT. Translated, it gives CASSERRMNTGELFF.

This clone was seen a few times. This chain uses TRBV30 with TRBJ2-7; D is possibly TRBD2 (6 bases). The CDR3 spans 10 residues. Per the germline V gene, CDR1 is GTSNPN and CDR2 is SVGIG (reference sequence). Trimming left V 5 bases short and J 7 bases short, with 9 bases between. CDR3 amino acids: CAWGRREQYF. The CDR3 region has the DNA TGTGCCTGGGGGAGGAGGGAGCAGTACTTC.

The CDR3 is CASSDWVNEKLFF. The CDR3 bases are TGCGCCAGCAGCGACTGGGTGAATGAAAAACTGTTTTTT. The V call is TRBV5-1, the J call TRBJ1-4; D uncertain. The CDR3 is made up of 13 amino acids. Germline V gene lookup returns CDR1 SGHRS and CDR2 YFSETQ. Trimming stripped 4 bases from V and 5 bases from J, with 9 bases between.

V usage is TRBV5-1 and J usage is TRBJ1-1; D is possibly TRBD1 (6 bases). Germline V gene data show CDR1 as SGHRS and CDR2 as YFSETQ. CDR3 length equals 15 residues. Trimming removed 0 bases from V and 5 bases from J, with 14 bases in between. The CDR3 spells CASSLDPRGGTEAFF. CDR3 sequence (DNA): TGCGCCAGCAGCTTGGATCCCAGGGGTGGGACTGAAGCTTTCTTT.

This chain joins TRBV4-1 and TRBJ2-6; 7 positions match TRBD1. V dropped 0 bases and J dropped 2; count of bases not matched to a gene: 7. The germline gives CDR1 MGHRA, CDR2 YSYEKL. The CDR3 has 18 amino acids. The CDR3 protein is CASSQDLTGAPGANVLTF. The CDR3 coding sequence is TGCGCCAGCAGCCAAGATTTAACAGGGGCCCCTGGGGCCAACGTCCTGACTTTC.

The genes are TRBV6-1 and TRBJ1-2, with 7 bases identical to TRBD1. Trimming cost V 5 bases and J 7 bases; bases outside gene matches: 7. The germline CDR1 and CDR2 sequences are MNHNS and SASEGT. The CDR3 is made up of 13 amino acids. The CDR3 is CASSQTGTSGYTF. The CDR3 region has the DNA TGTGCCAGCAGTCAGACAGGGACGTCTGGCTACACCTTC.

The rearrangement links TRBV5-1 to TRBJ2-3; a possible D gene is TRBD2 (6 bases). The CDR3 is 14 residues long. V was trimmed by 5 bases and J by 5 bases, leaving 15 bases between them. Germline V gene data show CDR1 as SGHRS and CDR2 as YFSETQ. The CDR3: CASRWRGREDTQYF. CDR3 coding DNA: TGCGCCAGCAGATGGCGGGGCCGAGAAGATACGCAGTATTTT.

This clone was picked up many times. The rearrangement uses TRBV7-9 and TRBJ2-1, with a weak D call TRBD2 (6 bases). The ends were cut back, 5 bases at V and 2 bases at J, with 22 bases in the middle. The germline CDR1 and CDR2 sequences are SEHNR and FQNEAQ (reference sequence). This CDR3 spans 18 amino acids. The CDR3 bases are TGTGCCAGCAGCCCAAATAGCGGAGTAATAGGAGCCTACAATGAGCAGTTCTTC. Translation gives CASSPNSGVIGAYNEQFF.

This chain links TRBV2 with TRBJ2-7; 10 bases are shared with TRBD2. Germline V CDR1 and CDR2: SNHLY, FYNNEI. This CDR3 comprises 15 residues. With V trimmed by 2 bases and J by 6 bases, 7 bases remained unmatched. The CDR3 region is CASSESSGRASEQYF. The CDR3 DNA is TGTGCCAGCAGTGAATCGAGCGGGAGGGCCTCCGAGCAGTACTTC.

V is TRBV5-4 and J is TRBJ1-1; 10 nucleotides match TRBD1. V dropped 3 bases and J dropped 7; count of bases not matched to a gene: 3. The CDR3 has 13 amino acids. Germline values: CDR1 SGHNT, CDR2 YYREEE (reference sequence). For the CDR3, the DNA is TGTGCCAGCAGCTCCGGACAGGGGGTTGAAGCTTTCTTT. Translation: CASSSGQGVEAFF.

The chain couples TRBV18 to TRBJ2-1, with TRBD1 matching over 8 bases. Germline CDR1 KGHSH, CDR2 LQKENI. The CDR3 is 15 amino acids. The V and J ends lost 4 bases and 7 bases, in that order; junction bases with no gene match: 9. The CDR3 DNA follows: TGTGCCAGCTCACGGCAGGGGGCTCTGGGGAATGAGCAGTTCTTC. The encoded protein is CASSRQGALGNEQFF.

This clone was seen once. The V gene is TRBV5-1, the J gene TRBJ2-3, with TRBD2 matching over 11 bases. Germline V CDR1 and CDR2: SGHRS, YFSETQ. The trim removed 6 bases at V and 2 bases at J, leaving 5 bases unmatched. There are 15 residues in the CDR3. CDR3 protein: CASTIAGGHTDTQYF. The CDR3 region has the DNA TGCGCCAGCACAATAGCGGGGGGGCACACAGATACGCAGTATTTT.

This clone was detected only once. The chain combines TRBV18 with TRBJ2-4, with 8 bases aligning to TRBD2. Germline trimming cut 3 bases from V and 3 bases from J; bases unmatched to any gene: 10. This CDR3 has 17 amino acids. The germline gives CDR1 KGHSH, CDR2 LQKENI. The CDR3 nucleotides are TGTGCCAGCTCACCCTCCCCTAGCGGGCCTAACAAAAACATTCAGTACTTC. It translates to CASSPSPSGPNKNIQYF.

This clone was observed a handful of times. This chain uses TRBV4-1 with TRBJ2-3; the match to TRBD2 covers 7 bases. V dropped 1 base and J dropped 5; count of bases not matched to a gene: 12. The CDR3 loop spans 17 amino acids. Looked up from germline, CDR1 is MGHRA and CDR2 is YSYEKL. CDR3 sequence: CASSQGPWGGGQDTQYF. CDR3 nucleotide sequence: TGCGCCAGCAGCCAAGGCCCCTGGGGGGGAGGGCAAGATACGCAGTATTTT.

The J gene is TRBJ1-2, the V gene TRBV28; possibly TRBD1 for D (5 bases). CDR3 length: 14 amino acids. V was pared by 3 bases and J by 7 bases, with 15 bases between. Per germline, CDR1 MDHEN and CDR2 SYDVKM. The CDR3 loop is CASSFRKGVGGYTF. The CDR3 DNA sequence: TGTGCCAGCAGTTTTAGGAAAGGGGTAGGTGGCTACACCTTC.

This clone was seen a few times. The V call is TRBV18, the J call TRBJ2-5; no firm D call. Trimming cost V 3 bases and J 4 bases, with 12 bases left between them. The CDR3 is made up of 14 amino acids. CDR1 KGHSH and CDR2 LQKENI come from the germline V gene. The CDR3 DNA is TGTGCCAGCTCACCCCCGGTGCATACAGAGACCCAGTACTTC. Translation: CASSPPVHTETQYF.

CDR3 sequence: CASSFNRGWTDTQYF. In DNA, the CDR3 is TGTGCCAGCAGCTTTAACAGGGGATGGACAGATACGCAGTATTTT. This chain uses TRBV7-2 with TRBJ2-3; 7 positions match TRBD1. The CDR3 sequence is 15 residues long. Losses at the gene ends were 3 bases for V and 3 bases for J; bases not matched to a gene: 6. Germline CDR1 is SGHTA and CDR2 is FQGNSA.

This chain connects TRBV30 to TRBJ2-1; D is possibly TRBD2 (6 bases). Germline loops: CDR1 GTSNPN, CDR2 SVGIG (reference sequence). This CDR3 is 13 amino acids long. V was shortened by 5 bases and J by 6 bases, with 14 bases between the two germline ends. Written as DNA, the CDR3 is TGTGCCTGGGTGGAGGGGATTGGCAATGAGCAGTTCTTC. It yields the protein CAWVEGIGNEQFF.

This rearrangement joins TRBV4-3 to TRBJ1-6; D remains unclear. V was clipped by 0 bases and J by 9 bases, with 15 bases between them. This CDR3 has 16 residues. The germline V gene encodes CDR1 LGHNA and CDR2 YSLEER. DNA for the CDR3: TGCGCCAGCAGCCAAGATTATGGGGTGCTGGGTTCACCCCTCCACTTT. It specifies CASSQDYGVLGSPLHF.

V and J are TRBV6-5 and TRBJ2-2, with D hard to call. The V and J ends lost 5 bases and 4 bases respectively, with 11 bases between them. Germline-derived CDR1 and CDR2 are MNHEY and SVGAGI. The length of the CDR3 is 14 residues. The CDR3: CASSLDGITGELFF. The CDR3 DNA sequence: TGTGCCAGCAGTCTCGACGGAATCACCGGGGAGCTGTTTTTT.

As concerns this clone: The same CDR3 can be traced to other DNA sequences in this sample. The rearrangement links TRBV27 to TRBJ2-7; 10 nucleotides agree with TRBD2. The J segment lost 4 bases and the V segment lost 2 bases, leaving 5 bases of the junction unmatched. The germline gives CDR1 MNHEY, CDR2 SMNVEV (reference sequence). The CDR3 extends over 15 amino acids. The CDR3, as DNA: TGTGCCAGCAGTTTAACTGCTAGCGGGAGTTACGAGCAGTACTTC. Encoded protein: CASSLTASGSYEQYF.

This clone was recorded only once. A clone one base away is much larger, so this may be a read error. The chain recombines TRBV5-1 with TRBJ1-6; 7 bases are shared with TRBD1. Per germline, CDR1 SGHRS and CDR2 YFSETQ. The CDR3 has 14 residues. The CDR3 loop reads CASSLDQGDSPPHF. In nucleotides, the CDR3 is TGCGCCAGCAGCTTGGACCAGGGGGATTCACCCCCCCACTTT.

The chain uses TRBV28 and TRBJ2-3; 13 bases map to TRBD2. Germline CDR1 reads MDHEN; CDR2 reads SYDVKM. The CDR3 extends over 19 amino acids. The junction had 7 bases not matched to a gene; V was cut back by 0 bases and J by 1 base. As DNA, the CDR3 is TGTGCCAGCAGTTTATGGGCACTAGCGGGAGGGCAGGGCACAGATACGCAGTATTTT. It is translated as CASSLWALAGGQGTDTQYF.

The chain employs TRBV15 and TRBJ1-3; D possibly corresponds to TRBD1 (6 bases). V lost 6 bases and J 4 bases, leaving 13 bases between the germline ends. The CDR3 contains 14 residues. Germline V gene lookup returns CDR1 LNHNV and CDR2 YYDKDF (reference sequence). The CDR3 region has the DNA TGTGCCACCAGAGCCACAGGGTCCGGAAACACCATATATTTT. This gives the protein CATRATGSGNTIYF.

This clone was counted between two and nine times. This chain links TRBV7-6 with TRBJ2-1; weak D call: TRBD2 (6 bases). Trimming removed 3 bases at V and 9 bases at J, with 12 bases between. CDR1 and CDR2 (germline): SGHVS, FNYEAQ. The CDR3 runs to 13 residues. The CDR3: CASSLTSRGEQFF. Written as DNA, the CDR3 is TGTGCCAGCAGCTTGACTAGTCGGGGTGAGCAGTTCTTC.

V gene TRBV6-5 combines with J gene TRBJ2-7; 7 bases fit TRBD2. V was pared by 7 bases and J by 2 bases, with 5 bases of the junction left unmatched. CDR3 length: 13 residues. Germline V CDR1 and CDR2: MNHEY, SVGAGI. The CDR3 spells CASTMSGTYEQYF. In DNA form, the CDR3 reads TGTGCCAGCACCATGAGCGGGACCTACGAGCAGTACTTC.

The rearrangement uses TRBV4-3 and TRBJ2-2; TRBD1 is a possible D gene (5 bases). CDR1 and CDR2 (germline): LGHNA, YSLEER. This CDR3 spans 15 amino acids. Deletions cut 0 bases from V and 6 bases from J, with 11 bases between. CDR3 nucleotides: TGCGCCAGCAGCCAAGAACTAAAAGGGGCCGGGGAGCTGTTTTTT. The encoded protein is CASSQELKGAGELFF.

The genes are TRBV5-1 and TRBJ1-3; TRBD1 might be the D (6 bases). The CDR3 length is 16 residues. V lost 0 bases and J lost 4, with 14 bases in between. The V gene's germline CDR1 is SGHRS and CDR2 YFSETQ. The CDR3 coding sequence is TGCGCCAGCAGCTTGGGGGCAGGGGCGCAAGGAAACACCATATATTTT. Its protein product is CASSLGAGAQGNTIYF.

The J gene is TRBJ1-2, the V gene TRBV18; D may be TRBD1 (5 bases). The CDR3 totals 11 residues. Germline V gives CDR1 KGHSH, CDR2 LQKENI. Trimming shortened V by 8 bases and J by 6 bases, and 10 bases separated the two germline ends. The CDR3: CASTQGDGYTF. In DNA, the CDR3 is TGTGCCAGCACGCAGGGAGATGGCTACACCTTC.